The subject of this entry is one T cell receptor beta chain. Its cognate antigen is unknown. Germline loops: CDR1 LNHNV, CDR2 YYDKDF (reference sequence). The CDR3 is 13 amino acids. V was shortened by 3 bases and J by 7 bases, with 12 bases between the two germline ends. The sample is drawn from a study of cytomegalovirus exposure and HLA in healthy donors. Study-wide background: Among the 398 genotyped donors, over 70% were placed in the Caucasian-associated ancestry cluster.

Study-wide results and limits: Indistinguishable V segments, including TRBV6-2 and TRBV6-3, were excluded. What was likely a sequencing artifact was a cluster of highly shared sequence variants.

This PCR relied on a set of 60 Vbeta primers and 13 Jbeta primers. Repertoires were generated with immunoSEQ multiplex PCR, while TCRdb's copy carries only in-frame clones and drops some. The sample consists of about 160,000 clones, roughly 88% of them appearing once. The source of this sequence is a boy aged 2 to 10 in good health and CMV-seronegative. This chain uses TRBV15 with TRBJ1-1; perhaps TRBD1 as D (5 bases). Sequencing was carried out using PBMCs. The chain's CDR3 is CATSRGGVGEAFF. The CDR3 bases are TGTGCCACCAGCAGGGGGGGGGTGGGTGAAGCTTTCTTT.